A selection of T cell receptor beta chains follows, all from one sample in a study of CD8 T cells in ankylosing spondylitis. TCRdb re-derived calls from the 5' RACE reads in MiXCR, one entry per CDR3 protein. The repertoire has some 250,000 distinct CDR3 sequences, about 10% of them found once; the top ten carry 5.5% to 8%. The sequenced sample consisted of blood, either unsorted or a sorted T cell fraction (not recorded which). Receptors originate from a male donor with ankylosing spondylitis or in good health (not recorded which). CDR3s include the opening cysteine and the closing phenylalanine or tryptophan. Each record gives: D gene, clone size, CDR3 length, V gene, J gene, CDR3 protein, CDR3 DNA. The D gene is left open where the match is weak. Expanded clones get a size class; other rows say once, few or many, or leave the size out.

.	many	13	TRBV12-3/TRBV12-4	TRBJ2-1	CASSSSRIDEQFF	TGTGCCAGCAGTAGTTCACGAATCGATGAGCAGTTCTTC
.	.	15	TRBV3-1	TRBJ1-2	CASSPLRTIGDGYTF	TGTGCCAGCAGCCCGCTTAGGACAATAGGAGATGGCTACACCTTC
.	many	15	TRBV5-1	TRBJ2-7	CASSLEGSSSREQYF	TGCGCCAGCAGCTTAGAGGGCAGCTCCTCCCGGGAGCAGTACTTC
.	many	12	TRBV5-1	TRBJ2-3	CASSSPADTQYF	TGCGCCAGCAGCTCCCCGGCGGATACGCAGTATTTT
TRBD2	many	16	TRBV5-1	TRBJ2-1	CASSNTRGGFYNEQFF	TGCGCCAGCAGTAATACGCGGGGGGGGTTCTACAATGAGCAGTTCTTC
TRBD1	.	15	TRBV4-2	TRBJ2-7	CASSHGQGLGFEQYF	TGTGCCAGCAGCCATGGACAGGGCCTAGGCTTCGAGCAGTACTTC
.	many	13	TRBV19	TRBJ2-3	CASSGSSTDTQYF	TGTGCCAGTAGTGGTTCTAGCACAGATACGCAGTATTTT
TRBD1	many	14	TRBV7-8	TRBJ2-5	CASNKDRVGETQYF	TGTGCCAGCAACAAGGACAGGGTAGGGGAGACCCAGTACTTC
TRBD2	many	14	TRBV5-1	TRBJ2-1	CASRVRGGSNEQFF	TGCGCCAGCAGAGTGCGGGGGGGCTCGAATGAGCAGTTCTTC
.	.	14	TRBV7-8	TRBJ2-5	CASSSGQPEETQYF	TGTGCCAGCAGCTCGGGACAACCTGAAGAGACCCAGTACTTC
.	many	13	TRBV12-3/TRBV12-4	TRBJ2-3	CASRSDDTDTQYF	TGTGCCAGCAGAAGCGATGACACAGATACGCAGTATTTT
.	many	16	TRBV11-2	TRBJ2-1	CASSLGNLLAPNEQFF	TGTGCCAGCAGCTTAGGAAATTTGCTAGCGCCCAATGAGCAGTTCTTC
.	many	14	TRBV5-1	TRBJ1-5	CASRQDIVDQPQHF	TGCGCCAGCAGACAGGACATTGTGGATCAGCCCCAGCATTTT
TRBD1	few	14	TRBV28	TRBJ2-5	CASSDRDRGKTQYF	TGTGCCAGCAGTGACCGGGACAGAGGAAAGACCCAGTACTTC
.	.	15	TRBV7-6	TRBJ2-2	CASRGWESGTGELFF	TGTGCCAGCAGAGGTTGGGAGTCGGGGACCGGGGAGCTGTTTTTT
.	.	14	TRBV7-9	TRBJ2-2	CASSPRVETGELFF	TGTGCCAGCAGCCCCAGGGTCGAAACCGGGGAGCTGTTTTTT
.	many	16	TRBV5-1	TRBJ1-2	CASSLVMWRLNYGYTF	TGCGCCAGCAGCTTGGTGATGTGGAGATTAAACTATGGCTACACCTTC
.	many	13	TRBV7-2	TRBJ2-1	CASSLGPNNEQFF	TGTGCCAGCAGCTTAGGTCCGAACAATGAGCAGTTCTTC
TRBD2	many	15	TRBV20-1	TRBJ2-1	CSARERGSSYNEQFF	TGCAGTGCTAGAGAGCGGGGGAGCTCCTACAATGAGCAGTTCTTC
.	many	14	TRBV24-1	TRBJ2-3	CATSDVGRSDTQYF	TGTGCCACCAGTGATGTGGGACGTTCGGATACGCAGTATTTT
.	many	15	TRBV12-3/TRBV12-4	TRBJ1-5	CASSFQTGRNQPQHF	TGTGCCAGCAGTTTTCAGACAGGTCGCAATCAGCCCCAGCATTTT
.	few	13	TRBV29-1	TRBJ2-1	CSWGRTLYNEQFF	TGCAGCTGGGGCAGGACACTCTACAATGAGCAGTTCTTC
.	many	16	TRBV4-1	TRBJ2-7	CASSQDYSASSYEQYF	TGCGCCAGCAGCCAAGATTACAGCGCCAGCTCCTACGAGCAGTACTTC
TRBD2	few	14	TRBV12-3/TRBV12-4	TRBJ2-7	CASSLTGTRYEQYF	TGTGCCAGCAGCCTTACCGGGACTAGGTACGAGCAGTACTTC
.	many	12	TRBV29-1	TRBJ2-3	CSVAGSEDTQYF	TGCAGCGTTGCAGGGAGTGAAGATACGCAGTATTTT
.	many	16	TRBV5-1	TRBJ2-1	CASSGDGTFSYNEQFF	TGCGCCAGCAGCGGCGACGGGACGTTCTCCTACAATGAGCAGTTCTTC
TRBD2	.	17	TRBV10-3	TRBJ2-5	CAISEPTAGGFQGTQYF	TGTGCCATCAGTGAGCCAACAGCGGGAGGCTTCCAAGGAACCCAGTACTTC
.	many	13	TRBV12-3/TRBV12-4	TRBJ2-1	CASSLPLVPEQFF	TGTGCCAGCAGTTTACCCTTAGTGCCCGAGCAGTTCTTC
.	few	13	TRBV12-3/TRBV12-4	TRBJ2-6	CASRVSGANVLTF	TGTGCCAGCAGGGTATCTGGGGCCAACGTCCTGACTTTC
TRBD2	few	16	TRBV20-1	TRBJ2-7	CSALGLAGGGPNEQYF	TGCAGTGCCTTAGGACTAGCGGGAGGAGGCCCCAACGAGCAGTACTTC
.	many	17	TRBV9	TRBJ2-3	CASSVGQGILSSDTQYF	TGTGCCAGCAGCGTAGGTCAGGGGATTCTTTCATCCGATACGCAGTATTTT
.	few	16	TRBV10-1	TRBJ2-7	CASSPLGGSQNYEQYF	TGCGCCAGCAGTCCTTTGGGTGGGAGCCAAAACTACGAGCAGTACTTC
.	many	11	TRBV20-1	TRBJ2-5	CGLSREETQYF	TGCGGGTTAAGCAGGGAAGAGACCCAGTACTTC
.	.	16	TRBV20-1	TRBJ2-3	CSARDRRGLSTDTQYF	TGCAGTGCTAGAGATCGACGGGGCCTTAGCACAGATACGCAGTATTTT
TRBD1	many	13	TRBV12-3/TRBV12-4	TRBJ1-5	CASSSRTGYPQHF	TGTGCCAGCAGCTCCCGGACAGGCTATCCCCAGCATTTT
TRBD1	.	18	TRBV11-1	TRBJ2-3	CASSPTQGALPSTDTQYF	TGTGCCAGCAGCCCGACCCAGGGGGCTCTCCCTAGCACAGATACGCAGTATTTT
.	many	12	TRBV27	TRBJ2-3	CASSFLGDTQYF	TGTGCCAGCAGTTTTCTTGGGGATACGCAGTATTTT
.	many	13	TRBV29-1	TRBJ2-5	CSVELSGPETQYF	TGCAGCGTTGAATTAAGCGGGCCAGAGACCCAGTACTTC
TRBD1	.	15	TRBV20-1	TRBJ1-1	CSATGDSLIIPEAFF	TGCAGTGCTACTGGGGACAGTCTAATCATTCCTGAAGCTTTCTTT
.	many	15	TRBV7-8	TRBJ2-2	CASSLFVANTGELFF	TGTGCCAGCAGCTTATTTGTTGCGAACACCGGGGAGCTGTTTTTT
.	.	15	TRBV10-3	TRBJ2-7	CAISESTGGRLEQYF	TGTGCCATCAGTGAGTCGACCGGGGGCAGACTCGAGCAGTACTTC
.	few	14	TRBV7-9	TRBJ2-2	CASSLQEGTGELFF	TGTGCCAGCAGCTTACAAGAAGGCACCGGGGAGCTGTTTTTT
TRBD1	many	16	TRBV5-1	TRBJ1-2	CASSTGTGGPIRGYTF	TGCGCCAGCAGTACCGGGACAGGGGGCCCCATTCGTGGCTACACCTTC
.	many	15	TRBV15	TRBJ2-1	CATSRGVGGVNEQFF	TGTGCCACCAGCAGGGGGGTTGGGGGTGTAAATGAGCAGTTCTTC
.	many	13	TRBV12-3/TRBV12-4	TRBJ2-2	CASSFAGTGELFF	TGTGCCAGCAGTTTTGCAGGGACCGGGGAGCTGTTTTTT
.	many	14	TRBV7-7	TRBJ2-2	CASSTRTNTGELFF	TGTGCCAGCAGCACCCGGACTAACACCGGGGAGCTGTTTTTT
.	many	14	TRBV5-8	TRBJ2-5	CASSSGTHAGTQYF	TGTGCCAGCAGCTCCGGGACACATGCAGGAACCCAGTACTTC
.	many	15	TRBV15	TRBJ2-2	CATSRQDREAGELFF	TGTGCCACCAGCAGACAAGACAGGGAGGCCGGGGAGCTGTTTTTT
TRBD1	many	13	TRBV29-1	TRBJ2-2	CSAGQGVHGELFF	TGCAGCGCGGGACAGGGGGTTCACGGGGAGCTGTTTTTT